A selection of T cell receptor beta chains follows, all from one sample in a study of T cells in Graves' hyperthyroidism and ophthalmopathy. MiXCR, applied by TCRdb to the multiplex PCR reads, yields one record per CDR3 protein. The sample lists more than 450,000 distinct CDR3 sequences, 14% occurring once. The specimen was blood. These receptors were collected from a woman aged 40 to 50 with Graves' hyperthyroidism. Both conserved end residues are part of each CDR3. A D gene is named only where the DNA matches it firmly. Clone size is not always given. Where it is, it says once, few, many or a class for expanded clones.

v_call	clone_size	j_call	d_call	cdr3_aa	cdr3_nt
TRBV6-1	many	TRBJ1-3	NA	CASSPGGGSGNTIYF	TGTGCCAGCAGCCCGGGAGGGGGCTCTGGAAACACCATATATTTT
TRBV7-2	NA	TRBJ2-7	TRBD1	CASSLSAGGWYEQYF	TGTGCCAGCTCACTTTCCGCAGGGGGCTGGTACGAGCAGTACTTC
TRBV3-1	few	TRBJ1-5	NA	CASSDRSYSNQPQHF	TGTGCCAGCAGTGACCGATCATATAGCAATCAGCCCCAGCATTTT
TRBV9	few	TRBJ2-5	NA	CASSATGPQETQYF	TGTGCCAGCAGCGCGACAGGCCCTCAAGAGACCCAGTACTTC
TRBV7-9	NA	TRBJ2-2	TRBD2	CASSLDGGSRELFF	TGTGCCAGCAGCTTAGACGGCGGGAGCCGGGAGCTGTTTTTT
TRBV5-1	many	TRBJ2-1	NA	CASSQRKTFGRSYNEQFF	TGCGCCAGCAGCCAACGTAAAACATTCGGGCGCTCCTACAATGAGCAGTTCTTC
TRBV6-2/TRBV6-3	NA	TRBJ1-3	NA	CASSYRGEGAGNTTYF	TGTGCCAGCAGTTATAGGGGAGAGGGCGCGGGAAACACCACATATTTT
TRBV20-1	many	TRBJ2-1	NA	CSARDLSSYNEQFF	TGCAGTGCTCGGGACCTAAGCTCCTACAATGAGCAGTTCTTC
TRBV20-1	few	TRBJ2-3	NA	CSALGQQDTQYF	TGCAGTGCTCTCGGACAGCAAGATACGCAGTATTTT
TRBV29-1	few	TRBJ2-1	NA	CSVPPRMGSYNEQFF	TGCAGCGTCCCTCCCCGGATGGGCTCCTACAATGAGCAGTTCTTC
TRBV19	NA	TRBJ2-2	NA	CASSPYRALGTGELFF	TGTGCCAGTAGTCCGTACAGGGCGCTTGGCACCGGGGAGCTGTTTTTT
TRBV6-2/TRBV6-3	once	TRBJ2-6	NA	CASSTPTTGIGANVLTF	TGTGCCAGCAGTACCCCTACGACAGGTATCGGGGCCAACGTCCTGACTTTC
TRBV24-1	many	TRBJ2-2	NA	CATSDFGGANTGELFF	TGTGCCACCAGTGATTTTGGAGGGGCGAACACCGGGGAGCTGTTTTTT
TRBV18	many	TRBJ1-2	NA	CASSPTETASYGYTF	TGTGCCAGCTCACCAACGGAGACAGCATCTTATGGCTACACCTTC
TRBV20-1	few	TRBJ1-6	TRBD1	CSASPGQGARNSPLHF	TGCAGTGCTAGTCCGGGACAGGGGGCAAGAAATTCACCCCTCCACTTT
TRBV6-1	NA	TRBJ2-3	NA	CASINQWGPDTQYF	TGTGCCAGCATCAATCAGTGGGGGCCAGATACGCAGTATTTT
TRBV3-1	NA	TRBJ1-1	NA	CASSQDLAGGREAFF	TGTGCCAGCAGCCAAGACTTGGCCGGGGGACGTGAAGCTTTCTTT
TRBV28	many	TRBJ1-2	NA	CASSLASPGYTF	TGTGCCAGCAGTTTAGCTAGCCCCGGCTACACCTTC
TRBV20-1	many	TRBJ2-2	TRBD1	CSAQSGTEVSAGELFF	TGCAGTGCTCAGTCCGGGACAGAGGTTAGCGCCGGGGAGCTGTTTTTT
TRBV6-2/TRBV6-3	NA	TRBJ2-6	NA	CASRLEGTGANVLTF	TGTGCCAGCAGACTTGAGGGTACTGGGGCCAACGTCCTGACTTTC
TRBV7-8	few	TRBJ2-4	TRBD2	CASSRTSALDIQYF	TGTGCCAGCAGCCGAACTAGCGCGTTAGACATTCAGTACTTC
TRBV9	few	TRBJ2-1	NA	CASSTAGTANNEQFF	TGTGCCAGCAGCACCGCCGGGACGGCTAACAATGAGCAGTTCTTC
TRBV29-1	NA	TRBJ1-2	TRBD1	CSVAATGGNSYYGYTF	TGCAGCGTTGCAGCGACAGGGGGCAATTCCTACTATGGCTACACCTTC
TRBV3-1	many	TRBJ2-2	TRBD1	CASSQVTGTGDTGELFF	TGTGCCAGCAGCCAAGTAACCGGGACAGGGGACACCGGGGAGCTGTTTTTT
TRBV5-1	many	TRBJ2-7	NA	CASSLTPGGGYEQYF	TGCGCCAGCAGCTTGACGCCTGGGGGCGGTTACGAGCAGTACTTC
TRBV2	many	TRBJ2-1	TRBD2	CASSWAGGGYNEQFF	TGTGCCAGCAGTTGGGCGGGGGGGGGCTACAATGAGCAGTTCTTC
TRBV5-1	few	TRBJ2-3	NA	CASSLSGFPDTQYF	TGCGCCAGCAGCTTGAGCGGATTTCCAGATACGCAGTATTTT
TRBV7-3	many	TRBJ2-1	NA	CASSWEESSYNEQFF	TGTGCCAGCAGTTGGGAGGAAAGCTCCTACAATGAGCAGTTCTTC
TRBV19	many	TRBJ2-1	TRBD1	CASSRHSPGGYEQFF	TGTGCCAGTAGTAGACACAGCCCAGGGGGATATGAGCAGTTCTTC
TRBV7-2	NA	TRBJ1-1	NA	CASSSAAANTEAFF	TGTGCCAGCAGCTCAGCTGCAGCGAACACTGAAGCTTTCTTT
TRBV9	few	TRBJ2-1	NA	CASSAHRVSNEQFF	TGTGCCAGCAGCGCCCACAGGGTATCCAATGAGCAGTTCTTC
TRBV28	many	TRBJ2-7	NA	CASSLPLETYEQYF	TGTGCCAGCAGTTTACCTCTAGAGACCTACGAGCAGTACTTC
TRBV7-2	NA	TRBJ2-3	TRBD2	CASSLTSGPDTQYF	TGTGCCAGCAGCCTGACTAGCGGGCCAGATACGCAGTATTTT
TRBV20-1	once	TRBJ2-5	NA	CSARDRGSQETRYF	TGCAGTGCTAGAGACCGGGGAAGTCAAGAGACCCGGTACTTC
TRBV20-1	many	TRBJ2-1	NA	CSARDGGSSYNEQFF	TGCAGTGCTAGAGATGGGGGGAGCTCCTACAATGAGCAGTTCTTC
TRBV5-6	NA	TRBJ2-7	NA	CASSLIANEQYF	TGTGCCAGCAGCCTAATTGCTAACGAGCAGTACTTC
TRBV20-1	many	TRBJ1-2	TRBD1	CSARQGKLNGYTF	TGCAGTGCCAGACAGGGAAAACTAAATGGCTACACCTTC
TRBV19	NA	TRBJ2-2	TRBD1	CASSIRDLWTGNTGELFF	TGTGCCAGTAGTATACGCGATCTCTGGACAGGTAACACCGGGGAGCTGTTTTTT
TRBV3-1	NA	TRBJ1-6	TRBD1	CASSQTGDDRSPLRF	TGTGCCAGCAGCCAGACAGGGGACGACCGTTCACCCCTCCGCTTT
TRBV3-1	NA	TRBJ1-6	NA	CASSPKWDTNSPLHF	TGTGCCAGCAGCCCAAAGTGGGACACGAATTCACCCCTCCACTTT
TRBV20-1	many	TRBJ2-7	NA	CSARGGGGNVRTYEQYF	TGCAGTGCCCGCGGTGGGGGGGGCAACGTGCGGACCTACGAGCAGTACTTC
TRBV5-8	NA	TRBJ2-1	TRBD2	CASSLGWEGHNEQFF	TGTGCCAGCAGCTTGGGGTGGGAGGGGCACAATGAGCAGTTCTTC
TRBV6-1	many	TRBJ1-6	TRBD1	CASSRDRTRSPLHF	TGTGCCAGCAGTCGGGACAGGACCCGGTCACCCCTCCACTTT
TRBV28	NA	TRBJ2-6	NA	CASSSLRSGANVLTF	TGTGCCAGCAGTTCCCTAAGGTCCGGGGCCAACGTCCTGACTTTC
TRBV15	few	TRBJ1-3	NA	CATSGPDRPSGNTIYF	TGTGCCACCAGCGGCCCCGACAGACCCTCTGGAAACACCATATATTTT
TRBV7-3	NA	TRBJ2-5	NA	CASSLQGGAGQETQYF	TGTGCCAGCAGCTTACAAGGGGGGGCGGGCCAAGAGACCCAGTACTTC
TRBV9	NA	TRBJ2-3	NA	CASSVESGWPSTDTQYF	TGTGCCAGCAGCGTAGAGTCGGGATGGCCCAGCACAGATACGCAGTATTTT
TRBV3-1	many	TRBJ2-7	TRBD2	CASSHTSGVAGEQYF	TGTGCCAGCAGCCATACTAGCGGGGTGGCCGGCGAGCAGTACTTC
TRBV20-1	NA	TRBJ2-1	NA	CSARHEPPYNEQFF	TGCAGTGCTAGACATGAGCCCCCATACAATGAGCAGTTCTTC
TRBV6-1	NA	TRBJ1-3	NA	CASGRSQGSGNTIYF	TGTGCCAGCGGACGAAGTCAGGGCTCTGGAAACACCATATATTTT
TRBV6-1	many	TRBJ1-5	NA	CASSGTAPYSNQPQHF	TGTGCCAGCAGTGGGACGGCACCCTATAGCAATCAGCCCCAGCATTTT
TRBV19	NA	TRBJ2-1	TRBD2	CASSTLPTSGTPNEQFF	TGTGCCAGTAGTACCCTACCGACTAGCGGGACACCCAATGAGCAGTTCTTC
TRBV4-1	NA	TRBJ2-5	NA	CASSQETGRGSGIDQYF	TGCGCCAGCAGCCAAGAAACGGGAAGGGGATCTGGTATTGACCAGTACTTC
TRBV5-1	many	TRBJ2-7	NA	CASSFRVPTYEQYF	TGCGCCAGCAGCTTCCGGGTGCCCACTTACGAGCAGTACTTC
TRBV9	NA	TRBJ2-7	TRBD2	CASSPGLEGSEQYF	TGTGCCAGCAGCCCCGGACTAGAAGGTTCCGAGCAGTACTTC
TRBV7-2	many	TRBJ2-1	NA	CASSVSVSSYNEQFF	TGTGCCAGCAGCGTCAGCGTGAGCTCCTACAATGAGCAGTTCTTC
TRBV30	NA	TRBJ2-1	TRBD1	CAWSEGGTYNEQFF	TGTGCCTGGAGTGAAGGGGGCACGTACAATGAGCAGTTCTTC